Below, 22 T cell receptor beta chains from the same sample are listed, as sequenced in a study of T cell responses to AZD1222 COVID-19 vaccine. TCRdb's table, derived via immunoSEQ multiplex PCR, lists solely in-frame clones and lacks some. The table includes about 170,000 clones, 80% to 95% detected once. Sequenced material: peripheral blood, taken on day 0 of AZD1222 vaccination. These receptors originate from an adult in good health.

This clone has only one observation. This chain uses TRBV3-1 (or the pseudogene TRBV3-2) with TRBJ1-2, with D tentatively TRBD1 (6 bases). This CDR3 is 14 amino acids long. The germline V gene encodes CDR1 LGHDT and CDR2 YNNKEL (reference sequence). V shed 3 bases and J shed 4 bases, with 12 bases lying between them. The CDR3 DNA is TGTGCCAGCAGCCAGTCGGGGGCAGCCTATGGCTACACCTTC. This sequence encodes CASSQSGAAYGYTF.

The chain recombines TRBV6-5 with TRBJ2-2; 8 bases fit TRBD1. The CDR3 has 15 residues. Trimming took 2 bases from V and 6 from J; bases not matched to a gene: 5. Germline V CDR1 and CDR2: MNHEY, SVGAGI. CDR3 in DNA: TGTGCCAGCAGTTACCGGACAGGGATGGCCGGGGAGCTGTTTTTT. This sequence encodes CASSYRTGMAGELFF.

In its sample, this clone was seen a few times. J is TRBJ1-2 and V is TRBV14, with a weak D call TRBD1 (6 bases). This CDR3 has 11 amino acids. Trimming stripped 1 base from V and 13 bases from J, with 10 bases between. The germline V gene has CDR1 SGHDN and CDR2 FVKESK. CDR3 bases: TGTGCCAGCAGCCAAGGGACAGCGTCCACCTTC. Translated: CASSQGTASTF. The complete variable domain, with remaining parts taken from reference TRBV14 and TRBJ1-2, reads EAGVTQFPSHSVIEKGQTVTLRCDPISGHDNLYWYRRVMGKEIKFLLHFVKESKQDESGMPNNRFLAERTGGTYSTLKVQPAELEDSGVYFCASSQGTASTFGSGTRLTVV.

This chain links TRBV4-2 with TRBJ1-1, with D possibly TRBD1 on 5 matching bases. This CDR3 is built from 14 residues. Germline V gene data show CDR1 as LGHNA and CDR2 as YNFKEQ. Deletions cut 5 bases from V and 4 bases from J, with 14 bases between. In nucleotides, the CDR3 is TGTGCCAGCAGCTACGGCGGGGGGGGCACTGAAGCTTTCTTT. Translation gives CASSYGGGGTEAFF.

This clone was detected only once. CDR3 loop: CASSKPGQGNVEAFF. In nucleotides, the CDR3 is TGCGCCAGCAGTAAACCGGGACAGGGGAATGTTGAAGCTTTCTTT. The gene calls are TRBV5-1 and TRBJ1-1, with 10 bases aligning to TRBD1. The CDR3 extends over 15 amino acids. The V gene end was trimmed by 5 bases and the J gene end by 7 bases; junction bases not matched to a gene: 11. CDR1 is SGHRS, CDR2 YFSETQ, per germline.

This clone came up a few times. The chain employs TRBV9 and TRBJ2-7; 7 bases fit TRBD2. This CDR3 is built from 17 residues. The trim removed 4 bases at V and 3 bases at J, leaving 16 bases unmatched. The germline V gene encodes CDR1 SGDLS and CDR2 YYNGEE. CDR3 coding DNA: TGTGCCAGCAGCCCACTCCCCGGGACTAATTATTTCTACGAGCAGTACTTC. Translation: CASSPLPGTNYFYEQYF.

The J gene is TRBJ1-1, the V gene TRBV7-2; D remains ambiguous. Trimming removed 2 bases at V and 1 base at J, with 8 bases between. The CDR3 is 14 residues long. The germline V gene encodes CDR1 SGHTA and CDR2 FQGNSA. In DNA, the CDR3 is TGTGCCAGCAGCTTACGGCCGCCGAACACTGAAGCTTTCTTT. Protein: CASSLRPPNTEAFF.

The chain employs TRBV5-1 and TRBJ2-7; weak D call: TRBD1 (5 bases). The CDR3 is 15 residues long. Looked up from germline, CDR1 is SGHRS and CDR2 is YFSETQ. Trimming left V 4 bases short and J 2 bases short, with 16 bases between. The CDR3 coding sequence is TGCGCCAGCAGCCCGATCGGGCTGACAGCCTACGAGCAGTACTTC. Translated: CASSPIGLTAYEQYF.

This rearrangement joins TRBV20-1 to TRBJ1-1; D is unresolved. Germline CDR1 is DFQATT and CDR2 is SNEGSKA (reference sequence). The CDR3 consists of 8 residues. Trimming left V 6 bases short and J 10 bases short, with 6 bases between. This CDR3 is CSAPGAFF. DNA for the CDR3: TGCAGTGCCCCAGGAGCTTTCTTT.

V usage is TRBV6-5 and J usage is TRBJ1-3; D is perhaps TRBD1 (6 bases). The CDR3 extends over 15 amino acids. Germline lookup yields CDR1 MNHEY and CDR2 SVGAGI. The ends were cut back, 6 bases at V and 3 bases at J, with 15 bases in the middle. The CDR3 DNA sequence: TGTGCCAGCAGACCTACAGGGTCGAGTGGAAACACCATATATTTT. This gives the protein CASRPTGSSGNTIYF.

The chain couples TRBV7-9 to TRBJ1-5; no clear D. Per the germline V gene, CDR1 is SEHNR and CDR2 is FQNEAQ (reference sequence). The length of the CDR3 is 15 residues. V was pared by 1 base and J by 2 bases, with 9 bases between. DNA of the CDR3: TGTGCCAGCAGCTTAGGGAGCCTAGGCAATCAGCCCCAGCATTTT. Translated: CASSLGSLGNQPQHF. Together with reference TRBV7-9 and TRBJ1-5, the CDR3 gives the full variable domain: DTGVSQNPRHKITKRGQNVTFRCDPISEHNRLYWYRQTLGQGPEFLTYFQNEAQLEKSRLLSDRFSAERPKGSFSTLEIQRTEQGDSAMYLCASSLGSLGNQPQHFGDGTRLSIL.

The chain has TRBV25-1 and TRBJ1-4; possible D gene TRBD1, 5 bases. The CDR3 is 15 residues long. Germline-derived CDR1 and CDR2 are MGHDK and SYGVNS. Trimming took off 5 bases at V and 6 bases at J, with 16 bases between the two ends. CDR3 sequence: CASSSGTPGDEKLFF. CDR3 DNA: TGTGCCAGCAGTTCCGGGACCCCGGGTGATGAAAAACTGTTTTTT.

J is TRBJ2-1 and V is TRBV6-6, with D unclear. The CDR3 is 12 amino acids. Germline V gives CDR1 MNHNY, CDR2 SVGAGI (reference sequence). Trimming shortened V by 5 bases and J by 12 bases, and 14 bases separated the two germline ends. The CDR3 coding sequence is TGTGCCAGCAGTCACGACACCGTGGGGCAGTTCTTC. Protein sequence: CASSHDTVGQFF.

The chain combines TRBV11-1 with TRBJ1-6, with D perhaps TRBD1 (6 bases). V lost 3 bases, J lost 8 bases, and 11 bases lay in between. The CDR3 is 14 residues long. Germline V gene data show CDR1 as SGHAT and CDR2 as FQDESV (reference sequence). The CDR3 here is CASSFGQFDSPLHF. The CDR3 coding sequence is TGTGCCAGCAGCTTCGGACAGTTCGATTCACCCCTCCACTTT.

This clone was seen a single time. The chain is built from TRBV6-5 and TRBJ1-6, with D hard to call. Germline V gene data show CDR1 as MNHEY and CDR2 as SVGAGI. This CDR3 has 15 residues. V was shortened by 7 bases and J by 0 bases, with 10 bases between the two germline ends. The CDR3 loop is CASTGSSSYNSPLHF. The CDR3 region has the DNA TGTGCCAGCACCGGGTCGAGCTCCTATAATTCACCCCTCCACTTT.

The V call is TRBV5-4, the J call TRBJ2-1; 8 bases fit TRBD2. Per germline, CDR1 SGHNT and CDR2 YYREEE (reference sequence). V was pared by 0 bases and J by 4 bases, with 3 bases of the junction left unmatched. The CDR3 is 15 residues long. As DNA, the CDR3 is TGTGCCAGCAGCTTGGGAGGCGGGGGGTACAATGAGCAGTTCTTC. The encoded protein is CASSLGGGGYNEQFF.

This chain connects TRBV29-1 to TRBJ2-4, with no clear D. V lost 1 base and J lost 0, with 7 bases in between. This CDR3 spans 14 amino acids. Germline assignment: CDR1 SQVTM and CDR2 ANQGSEA. As DNA, the CDR3 is TGCAGCGTTGAAGCCAACCTAGCCAAAAACATTCAGTACTTC. It yields the protein CSVEANLAKNIQYF.

The V and J genes are TRBV3-1 (or the pseudogene TRBV3-2) and TRBJ2-3; D unclear. The CDR3 length is 12 residues. CDR1 LGHDT and CDR2 YNNKEL come from the germline V gene (reference sequence). V was trimmed by 4 bases and J by 4 bases, leaving 6 bases between them. Here the CDR3 reads CASSRLSDTQYF. The CDR3 bases are TGTGCCAGCAGCCGGCTCTCAGATACGCAGTATTTT.

The chain carries TRBV6-5 and TRBJ2-7; D may be TRBD1 or TRBD2 (5 bases each). Trimming removed 7 bases from V and 0 bases from J, with 16 bases in between. Germline V lookup: CDR1 MNHEY, CDR2 SVGAGI. The CDR3 sequence is 15 residues long. The CDR3 coding sequence is TGTGCCAGCAACAAAAGGGACCCAAGCTCCTACGAGCAGTACTTC. Encoded protein: CASNKRDPSSYEQYF.

The rearrangement joins TRBV5-8 to TRBJ1-5; no clear D. The V end was cut by 0 bases, the J end by 1 base, with 8 bases between. CDR3 length: 15 amino acids. Germline lookup yields CDR1 SGHTS and CDR2 YDEGEE. The CDR3 region has the DNA TGTGCCAGCAGCTTGGCAGAACTGAGCAATCAGCCCCAGCATTTT. It is translated as CASSLAELSNQPQHF.

This sequence joins TRBV10-2 and TRBJ1-2; 8 positions agree with TRBD1. V was clipped by 4 bases and J by 8 bases; unmatched bases: 6. The germline gives CDR1 WSHSY, CDR2 SAAADI. CDR3 length equals 13 residues. The CDR3 reads CASSAGQGGGYTF. The CDR3 DNA follows: TGCGCCAGCAGTGCAGGACAGGGAGGCGGCTACACCTTC.

The gene calls are TRBV20-1 and TRBJ1-1; D uncertain. This CDR3 is 11 amino acids long. V was cut by 3 bases and J by 2 bases, with 4 bases left in between. Germline CDR1 and CDR2: DFQATT and SNEGSKA (reference sequence). Written as DNA, the CDR3 is TGCAGTGCTAGGCAAAACACTGAAGCTTTCTTT. It encodes CSARQNTEAFF.